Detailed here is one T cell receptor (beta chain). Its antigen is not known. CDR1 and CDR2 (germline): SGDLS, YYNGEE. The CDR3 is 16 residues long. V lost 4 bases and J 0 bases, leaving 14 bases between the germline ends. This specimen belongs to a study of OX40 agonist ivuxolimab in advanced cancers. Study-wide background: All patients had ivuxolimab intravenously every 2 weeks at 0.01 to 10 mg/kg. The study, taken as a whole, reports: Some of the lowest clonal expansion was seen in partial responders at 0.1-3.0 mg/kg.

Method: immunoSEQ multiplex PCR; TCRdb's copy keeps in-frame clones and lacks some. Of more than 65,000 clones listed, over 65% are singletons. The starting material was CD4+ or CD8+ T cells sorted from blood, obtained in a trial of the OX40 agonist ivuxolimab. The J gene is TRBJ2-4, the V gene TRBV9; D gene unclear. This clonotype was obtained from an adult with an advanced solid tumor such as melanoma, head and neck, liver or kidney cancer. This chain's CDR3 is CASSREAKGAKNIQYF. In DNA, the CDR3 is TGTGCCAGCAGCCGAGAGGCCAAGGGAGCCAAAAACATTCAGTACTTC.